The 5 T cell receptor beta chains listed next were all sequenced from one sample in a study of regulatory T cells in long-lasting Graves disease. To make TCR beta libraries, researchers used iRepertoire HTBI primers and Arm-PCR of CDR3 regions. Using its own MiXCR run on the multiplex PCR reads, TCRdb lists one record per CDR3 protein. The table records 450,000 to 600,000 distinct CDR3 sequences, roughly 15% of them present only once. Time point reported: newly diagnosed GD, antithyroid drugs for less than 3 months. PBMC-extracted RNA yielded the TCR library. These data were likewise used in another study, on T cells in Graves' hyperthyroidism and ophthalmopathy.

The material was peripheral blood mononuclear cells (PBMCs), obtained at new diagnosis, from a patient treated with antithyroid drugs. All receptors come from a man aged 35-49 years with Graves disease.

The V and J genes are TRBV5-1 and TRBJ1-2; a possible D gene is TRBD1 (5 bases). V dropped 4 bases and J dropped 3 bases, with 10 bases sitting between them. This CDR3 is 13 amino acids long. The germline CDR1 and CDR2 sequences are SGHRS and YFSETQ. The CDR3 bases are TGCGCCAGCAGCCCCAAGGGGTACTATGGCTACACCTTC. The encoded protein is CASSPKGYYGYTF. The entire variable domain, with the rest obtained from reference TRBV5-1 and TRBJ1-2, is as follows: KAGVTQTPRYLIKTRGQQVTLSCSPISGHRSVSWYQQTPGQGLQFLFEYFSETQRNKGNFPGRFSGRQFSNSRSEMNVSTLELGDSALYLCASSPKGYYGYTFGSGTRLTVV.

This clonotype was observed at least ten times. J is TRBJ2-7 and V is TRBV2, with D tentatively TRBD2 (6 bases). CDR1 SNHLY and CDR2 FYNNEI come from the germline V gene. V gave up 8 bases and J gave up 2 bases, with 19 bases separating them. CDR3 length equals 15 residues. CDR3 DNA sequence: TGTGCCAGCTCCGCACGAGGAGCGGGCCCCTACGAGCAGTACTTC. Translation: CASSARGAGPYEQYF.

This chain links TRBV5-1 with TRBJ1-1; D is unclear. Germline V CDR1 and CDR2: SGHRS, YFSETQ. V was trimmed by 1 base and J by 7 bases, leaving 14 bases between them. The CDR3 is 14 residues long. CDR3 nucleotides: TGCGCCAGCAGCTTGTCTGGGGTCTTGGGTGAAGCTTTCTTT. This sequence encodes CASSLSGVLGEAFF. Using reference TRBV5-1 and TRBJ1-1 for the parts outside the CDR3, the full variable domain is KAGVTQTPRYLIKTRGQQVTLSCSPISGHRSVSWYQQTPGQGLQFLFEYFSETQRNKGNFPGRFSGRQFSNSRSEMNVSTLELGDSALYLCASSLSGVLGEAFFGQGTRLTVV.

CDR3 DNA sequence: TGCAGTGCGGCGGGAGGGCCGTTAGGAACCGGGGAGCTGTTTTTT. Protein sequence: CSAAGGPLGTGELFF. The rearrangement uses TRBV20-1 and TRBJ2-2; 9 nucleotides line up with TRBD2. Germline CDR1 and CDR2: DFQATT and SNEGSKA (reference sequence). The CDR3 runs 15 residues. V trimming: 6 bases; J trimming: 5 bases; junction bases outside the gene matches: 10.

This clonotype was observed many times. V is TRBV12-3 or TRBV12-4 and J is TRBJ1-6; 9 bases agree with TRBD1. V shed 10 bases and J 9 bases; nucleotides not matched to a gene: 10. This CDR3 spans 14 amino acids. The CDR3 region has the DNA TGTGCCACCAAGCGGGGACAGGGCGCTTCACCCCTCCACTTT. Residues: CATKRGQGASPLHF.